This TCR beta chain was identified in a study of T-cell reconstitution after alpha-beta-depleted transplantation in children. Study-wide results and limits: T-cell counts and diversity at one year following transplant were attributed mainly to newly produced T cells. Several hundred expanded graft clones reportedly supplied alpha-beta T cells about two months after transplant.

With 1 base removed from V and 0 bases from J, the gap between germline ends came to 10 bases. This CDR3 is built from 15 residues. This clonotype showed up just a few times. Its antigen is not identified. As it was prepared, the TCRbeta library received unique molecular identifiers. TCRdb re-analysed the PCR reads in MiXCR, keeping a single row per CDR3 protein. The sample includes about 470,000 distinct CDR3 sequences, 43% of them seen just once. The source was PBMCs, collected before TCRalphabeta/CD19-depleted stem cell transplant. The chain carries TRBV12-3 or TRBV12-4 and TRBJ2-7, with D uncertain. The sequence derives from a girl aged 2-9 years with aplastic anemia, due to receive a stem cell transplant. The CDR3 protein is CASSLGTIRSYEQYF. The DNA for the CDR3 is TGTGCCAGCAGTTTAGGCACCATCCGCTCCTACGAGCAGTACTTC.